These T cell receptor beta chains were read from a single sample in a study of Graves' ophthalmopathy and Graves' hyperthyroidism. TCRdb re-called the multiplex PCR reads through MiXCR, storing one row per CDR3 protein. The sample records more than 1,000,000 distinct CDR3 sequences, about 38% being singletons. The material sequenced was peripheral blood or thyroid tissue (not recorded which). All receptors come from an adult man with Graves' hyperthyroidism. CDR3s leave out the opening cysteine and the closing phenylalanine or tryptophan. Fields, in order: V gene, CDR3 protein.

V: TRBV14; CDR3: ASSPMGELYEQY
V: TRBV7-8; CDR3: ASSGRGLAENTGELF
V: TRBV6-2/TRBV6-3; CDR3: ATWSGGSSYEQY
V: TRBV10-2; CDR3: ASSEPDRDDTGELF
V: TRBV10-3; CDR3: AISDVTGPNSPLH
V: TRBV29-1; CDR3: SVEPGTQETQY
V: TRBV7-9; CDR3: ASSPTVREAF
V: TRBV29-1; CDR3: RHVPGEQY
V: TRBV29-1; CDR3: SVLQGRTGELS
V: TRBV7-6; CDR3: ASSLTGWGEQY
V: TRBV2; CDR3: ASRAGRLGTEAF
V: TRBV20-1; CDR3: SARRHTGELF
V: TRBV2; CDR3: ASSPTGARGYT
V: TRBV7-7; CDR3: ASSLANGRQETQY
V: TRBV7-8; CDR3: ASSSRGDSNEKLF
V: TRBV20-1; CDR3: SATLGTGGGETQY
V: TRBV9; CDR3: ASSGLRAAGANVLT
V: TRBV6-5; CDR3: ASRTGTSVSYEQY
V: TRBV2; CDR3: ASSGPMGETQY
V: TRBV7-2; CDR3: ASRGQGLFPETF
V: TRBV15; CDR3: ATSNTVTPARETQY
V: TRBV7-9; CDR3: ASSRRGWGGPESF
V: TRBV10-1; CDR3: ASSEGQGASKEAF
V: TRBV7-8; CDR3: ASSLDDRLGEAF
V: TRBV10-3; CDR3: AISAGGGGGYT
V: TRBV20-1; CDR3: SARDLAGDEQY
V: TRBV7-6; CDR3: ASSSGTGLGEQY
V: TRBV7-2; CDR3: ASSPWTGSSYEQY
V: TRBV12-3/TRBV12-4; CDR3: ACSRSGPQH
V: TRBV20-1; CDR3: SARNNQGVKYEQY
V: TRBV20-1; CDR3: SATIGTGGRQPQH
V: TRBV7-9; CDR3: ASSPTQGIIHGYT
V: TRBV6-6; CDR3: ASRRLGTGTEAF
V: TRBV20-1; CDR3: SARDLVSNYEQY
V: TRBV25-1; CDR3: ASSGQGRLQVGTEAF